Below, one T cell receptor (beta chain) is given with its context. The data stem from a study of OX40 agonist ivuxolimab in advanced cancers. Method: immunoSEQ multiplex PCR; TCRdb's copy keeps in-frame clones and lacks some. The sample contains nearly 25,000 clones, approximately 90% of which appear only once. Losses at the gene ends were 5 bases for V and 2 bases for J; bases not matched to a gene: 9. In germline, CDR1 is SEHNR, CDR2 FQNEAQ (reference sequence). This CDR3 has 15 residues. This clonotype was obtained from an adult with an advanced solid tumor such as melanoma, head and neck, liver or kidney cancer. J is TRBJ2-7 and V is TRBV7-9, with TRBD1 matching 7 bases. Sequencing used CD4+ or CD8+ T cells sorted from blood, obtained in a trial of the OX40 agonist ivuxolimab. As DNA, the CDR3 is TGTGCCAGCAGCCCCAACCCACAGGGGCCCTACGAGCAGTACTTC. Translated, it gives CASSPNPQGPYEQYF. Based on the CDR3 plus reference TRBV7-9 and TRBJ2-7, the full variable domain is DTGVSQNPRHKITKRGQNVTFRCDPISEHNRLYWYRQTLGQGPEFLTYFQNEAQLEKSRLLSDRFSAERPKGSFSTLEIQRTEQGDSAMYLCASSPNPQGPYEQYFGPGTRLTVT.